A single sample is the source of the 16 T cell receptor beta chains below, sequenced in a study of CD8 T cells in acute hepatitis C reinfection. The method was immunoSEQ multiplex PCR; TCRdb's version includes in-frame clones alone and lacks a portion of them. In the table there are about 38,000 clones, around nine tenths of which are singletons. As for time point: naive CD8 control sorted from an acute-time-point sample. Sequencing was done on a sample of naive CD8+ T cells from PBMCs. Source of these receptors: a man aged 25-45 years with chronic hepatitis C.

The chain employs TRBV11-2 and TRBJ2-7; 9 bases are a match to TRBD1. Trimming at V came to 3 bases and at J to 9 bases, leaving 15 bases not matched to a gene. CDR1 and CDR2 from the germline V gene are SGHAT and FQNNGV. This CDR3 region has 16 residues. The CDR3, as DNA: TGTGCCAGCAGCTTTACCCCGGGACAGGGAAAATTGGGGCAGTACTTC. It codes for CASSFTPGQGKLGQYF.

CDR3 DNA: TGTGCCAGCGGACCACAGGGCCCGCGGGAGACCCAGTACTTC. Translation gives CASGPQGPRETQYF. The genes are TRBV21-1 and TRBJ2-5; the table's TRBD1 call for D was not verified on the DNA. TRBV21-1 is a known pseudogene. There are 14 residues in the CDR3.

V usage is TRBV5-6 and J usage is TRBJ1-1; TRBD1 might be the D (6 bases). Germline lookup yields CDR1 SGHDT and CDR2 YYEEEE. Trimming cost V 0 bases and J 5 bases, with 8 bases left between them. The CDR3 extends over 13 amino acids. The CDR3 loop is CASSLGGGTEAFF. CDR3 bases: TGTGCCAGCAGCTTGGGAGGGGGAACTGAAGCTTTCTTT.

The rearrangement joins TRBV18 to TRBJ1-2; possible D gene TRBD1, 5 bases. Looked up from germline, CDR1 is KGHSH and CDR2 is LQKENI. V lost 3 bases, J lost 0 bases, and 8 bases lay in between. The CDR3 runs 14 residues. The CDR3 here is CASSPGGPNYGYTF. The CDR3 nucleotides read TGTGCCAGCTCACCCGGGGGACCTAACTATGGCTACACCTTC.

V is TRBV21-1 and J is TRBJ1-3. TRBV21-1 is marked as a pseudogene. The CDR3 contains 12 residues. CDR3 coding DNA: TGTGCCAGCAGAGTCTCTGGAAACACCATATATTTT. The encoded protein is CASRVSGNTIYF.

The chain couples TRBV11-2 to TRBJ2-1, with unresolved D. V was shortened by 5 bases and J by 6 bases, with 8 bases between the two germline ends. CDR1 and CDR2 from the germline V gene are SGHAT and FQNNGV. CDR3 size: 12 residues. DNA for the CDR3: TGTGCCAGCAGCCCCGCCGTCAATGAGCAGTTCTTC. Translated, it gives CASSPAVNEQFF.

The rearrangement joins TRBV27 to TRBJ1-1, with no clear D. The CDR3 is made up of 12 amino acids. Trimming took 6 bases from V and 10 from J, leaving 15 bases between them. Germline V gene lookup returns CDR1 MNHEY and CDR2 SMNVEV (reference sequence). The CDR3 spells CASSPTGLLAFF. Here the CDR3 DNA reads TGTGCCAGCAGCCCGACCGGACTGTTAGCTTTCTTT.

This clone is a singleton in its sample. The genes are TRBV13 and TRBJ2-1, with 8 bases aligning to TRBD2. Germline CDR1 PRHDT, CDR2 FYEKMQ (reference sequence). The CDR3 contains 15 residues. J lost 0 bases, V lost 4 bases, and 2 bases had no gene match. CDR3: CASSYGLASYNEQFF. CDR3 nucleotide sequence: TGTGCCAGCAGCTACGGACTAGCCTCCTACAATGAGCAGTTCTTC.

In this sample, this clone turned up a few times. V and J are TRBV27 and TRBJ2-7; D remains ambiguous. The CDR3 runs to 13 residues. V lost 1 base, J lost 5 bases, and 9 bases lay in between. Germline V gene data show CDR1 as MNHEY and CDR2 as SMNVEV (reference sequence). CDR3 protein: CASSLLGIHEQYF. CDR3 DNA sequence: TGTGCCAGCAGTTTATTGGGGATACACGAGCAGTACTTC.

J is TRBJ2-3 and V is TRBV13, with 14 bases lining up with TRBD2. The CDR3 covers 18 residues. Losses at the gene ends were 4 bases for V and 1 base for J; bases not matched to a gene: 7. CDR1 PRHDT and CDR2 FYEKMQ come from the germline V gene (reference sequence). CDR3 bases: TGTGCCAGCAGCTCCGGGACTAGCGGGGGAGGGGGCACAGATACGCAGTATTTT. This codes for CASSSGTSGGGGTDTQYF.

The chain is built from TRBV27 and TRBJ2-1, with 7 bases identical to TRBD2. The junction had 4 bases not matched to a gene; V was cut back by 4 bases and J by 7 bases. Germline CDR1 and CDR2: MNHEY and SMNVEV (reference sequence). CDR3 size: 13 residues. CDR3 in amino acids: CASSWGGSNEQFF. The CDR3 nucleotides read TGTGCCAGCAGTTGGGGCGGGAGTAATGAGCAGTTCTTC.

The V and J genes are TRBV5-8 and TRBJ2-5; the D gene could be TRBD1 or TRBD2 (5 bases each). CDR3 length: 15 amino acids. CDR1 and CDR2 (germline): SGHTS, YDEGEE. V shed 4 bases and J shed 2 bases, with 15 bases lying between them. Here the CDR3 reads CASSLVGVIQETQYF. As DNA, the CDR3 is TGTGCCAGCAGCCTGGTGGGGGTAATTCAAGAGACCCAGTACTTC.

The rearrangement links TRBV6-1 to TRBJ1-4; unclear D gene. The germline V gene has CDR1 MNHNS and CDR2 SASEGT. V lost 3 bases and J lost 5, with 10 bases in between. This CDR3 spans 14 amino acids. Here the CDR3 DNA reads TGTGCCAGCAGTGAGTACGGGCCAAATGAAAAACTGTTTTTT. Its translation is CASSEYGPNEKLFF.

Only one count was recorded for this clone. The chain recombines TRBV7-9 with TRBJ2-3, with D perhaps matching TRBD2 (5 bases). CDR3 length: 15 residues. Trimming shortened V by 4 bases and J by 1 base, and 12 bases separated the two germline ends. Looked up from germline, CDR1 is SEHNR and CDR2 is FQNEAQ (reference sequence). CDR3 amino acids: CASSSRLKRTDTQYF. The CDR3 DNA sequence: TGTGCCAGCAGCTCGCGACTAAAGCGCACAGATACGCAGTATTTT.

There are a few counts of this clone. The genes are TRBV19 and TRBJ1-4, with 8 bases lining up with TRBD1. The CDR3 is 13 residues long. V was pared by 6 bases and J by 8 bases, with 5 bases of the junction left unmatched. The germline V gene has CDR1 LNHDA and CDR2 SQIVND (reference sequence). The CDR3 nucleotides are TGTGCCAGTAGGGACAGGGTTCGCGAAAAACTGTTTTTT. Residues: CASRDRVREKLFF.

V and J are TRBV27 and TRBJ2-1, with D perhaps given as TRBD1 or TRBD2 (6 bases each). Per germline, CDR1 MNHEY and CDR2 SMNVEV (reference sequence). This CDR3 has 13 residues. Trimming took off 10 bases at V and 0 bases at J, with 10 bases between the two ends. The CDR3 region is CAIGGSSYNEQFF. The CDR3 DNA reads TGTGCCATAGGGGGGAGCTCCTACAATGAGCAGTTCTTC.